A selection of T cell receptor beta chains follows, all from one sample in a study of T-cell memory formation after mild COVID-19. TCRdb reprocessed the 5' RACE reads via MiXCR and lists one record per CDR3 protein. The sample carries about 560,000 distinct CDR3 sequences, 17% recorded once. Source material: PBMCs or a T cell subset sorted from them (not recorded which). The origin of the receptors is an adult woman who had mild COVID-19 (a few samples of this study predate the infection). Cell type and time point are not known. Both conserved end residues are part of each CDR3. The order of the fields is CDR3 length, J gene, D gene, V gene, clone size, CDR3 protein, CDR3 DNA. D genes are given only for firm matches. Clone size is given for some rows only: seen once, a few or many times, or a class if the clone is expanded.

17 | TRBJ2-7 | TRBD2 | TRBV3-1 | NA | CASSQETSWRRPYEQYF | TGTGCCAGCAGCCAAGAGACTAGCTGGAGGCGACCCTACGAGCAGTACTTC
14 | TRBJ1-1 | NA | TRBV9 | NA | CASSPGGPHTEAFF | TGTGCCAGCAGCCCCGGGGGACCACACACTGAAGCTTTCTTT
18 | TRBJ2-5 | TRBD2 | TRBV5-5 | NA | CASSWTPLRGGRDETQYF | TGTGCCAGCAGCTGGACCCCTTTGCGGGGGGGTAGAGATGAGACCCAGTACTTC
14 | TRBJ2-7 | TRBD2 | TRBV6-2/TRBV6-3 | NA | CASSQAGGRYEQYF | TGTGCCAGCAGTCAAGCGGGGGGGAGGTACGAGCAGTACTTC
14 | TRBJ2-7 | NA | TRBV20-1 | few | CSARTKRGSYEQYF | TGCAGTGCTAGGACTAAGCGAGGCTCCTACGAGCAGTACTTC
15 | TRBJ2-3 | TRBD1 | TRBV7-7 | NA | CASSLRDRDIDTQYF | TGTGCCAGCAGCTTACGGGACAGGGATATAGATACGCAGTATTTT
11 | TRBJ1-2 | TRBD1 | TRBV20-1 | NA | CRAGGDYGYTF | TGCAGGGCAGGGGGCGACTATGGCTACACCTTC
14 | TRBJ2-3 | NA | TRBV12-3/TRBV12-4 | NA | CASSLWTITDTQYF | TGTGCCAGCAGTCTCTGGACTATCACAGATACGCAGTATTTT
15 | TRBJ2-1 | TRBD2 | TRBV15 | few | CATSAVGGAYNEQFF | TGTGCCACCAGTGCGGTGGGGGGGGCCTACAATGAGCAGTTCTTC
15 | TRBJ2-3 | NA | TRBV2 | NA | CASSEYGLGTDTQYF | TGTGCCAGCAGTGAATATGGGTTGGGGACAGATACGCAGTATTTT
13 | TRBJ2-2 | NA | TRBV7-3 | few | CASSPQITGELFF | TGTGCCAGCAGCCCTCAAATTACCGGGGAGCTGTTTTTT
16 | TRBJ1-6 | NA | TRBV27 | few | CASSRRGVGYNSPLHF | TGTGCCAGCAGCAGACGGGGTGTCGGTTATAATTCACCCCTCCACTTT
17 | TRBJ2-5 | NA | TRBV18 | few | CASSPRTGLTGGETQYF | TGTGCCAGCTCACCGCGGACAGGACTAACCGGGGGAGAGACCCAGTACTTC
16 | TRBJ1-2 | NA | TRBV5-4 | NA | CASSSITGPPNYGYTF | TGTGCCAGCAGCTCCATCACGGGACCCCCTAACTATGGCTACACCTTC
14 | TRBJ2-5 | TRBD1 | TRBV2 | NA | CASREDRGGETQYF | TGTGCCAGCAGAGAGGACAGGGGCGGCGAGACCCAGTACTTC
13 | TRBJ1-2 | NA | TRBV18 | NA | CASSPSLDRSYTF | TGTGCCAGCTCACCATCATTAGACAGGAGCTACACCTTC
14 | TRBJ1-2 | NA | TRBV2 | few | CASSEGGTYYGYTF | TGTGCCAGCAGTGAAGGTGGGACATATTATGGCTACACCTTC
12 | TRBJ2-2 | NA | TRBV15 | NA | CATSSYTGELFF | TGTGCCACCAGCAGTTACACCGGGGAGCTGTTTTTT
14 | TRBJ2-3 | TRBD2 | TRBV9 | few | CASTPAGGPDTQYF | TGTGCCAGCACGCCGGCGGGAGGGCCAGATACGCAGTATTTT
21 | TRBJ2-6 | TRBD2 | TRBV3-1 | NA | CASSQVPPGGTSRSGANVLTF | TGTGCCAGCAGCCAAGTTCCCCCCGGGGGGACTAGTCGCTCTGGGGCCAACGTCCTGACTTTC
15 | TRBJ2-1 | NA | TRBV7-2 | few | CASTSATGTTNEQFF | TGTGCCAGCACCTCCGCGACAGGGACTACCAATGAGCAGTTCTTC
15 | TRBJ1-1 | TRBD1 | TRBV7-3 | few | CASSWDRRENTEAFF | TGTGCCAGCAGCTGGGACAGAAGGGAGAACACTGAAGCTTTCTTT
13 | TRBJ2-5 | NA | TRBV11-1 | NA | CASSLGPERTQYF | TGTGCCAGCAGCTTAGGACCAGAGAGGACCCAGTACTTC
15 | TRBJ2-6 | NA | TRBV7-2 | NA | CASSPRESGANVLTF | TGTGCCAGCAGCCCCCGAGAGTCCGGGGCCAACGTCCTGACTTTC
15 | TRBJ1-1 | NA | TRBV12-3/TRBV12-4 | few | CASSLPGVMNTEAFF | TGTGCCAGCAGTTTGCCAGGCGTCATGAACACTGAAGCTTTCTTT
14 | TRBJ2-3 | NA | TRBV6-2/TRBV6-3 | few | CASSKTAWADTQYF | TGTGCCAGCAGTAAGACCGCGTGGGCAGATACGCAGTATTTT
15 | TRBJ2-1 | TRBD2 | TRBV4-3 | few | CASSTTSGRYNEQFF | TGCGCCAGCAGCACGACTAGCGGGAGATACAATGAGCAGTTCTTC
15 | TRBJ2-1 | NA | TRBV7-6 | few | CASSLGSRLNNEQFF | TGTGCCAGCAGCTTAGGGTCCCGTCTCAACAATGAGCAGTTCTTC
12 | TRBJ2-1 | TRBD1 | TRBV4-1 | few | CASRDRGNEQFF | TGCGCCAGCAGAGACAGGGGTAATGAGCAGTTCTTC
14 | TRBJ2-1 | NA | TRBV19 | few | CASSIRPSGPEQFF | TGTGCCAGTAGTATTCGGCCGAGTGGCCCTGAGCAGTTCTTC
14 | TRBJ2-1 | TRBD1 | TRBV5-1 | NA | CASSLADRAVWQFF | TGCGCCAGCAGCTTGGCTGACAGGGCGGTTTGGCAGTTCTTC
16 | TRBJ2-1 | TRBD2 | TRBV20-1 | NA | CSALALAGPSYNEQFF | TGCAGTGCTCTAGCTCTAGCGGGGCCCTCCTACAATGAGCAGTTCTTC
14 | TRBJ2-7 | TRBD2 | TRBV12-3/TRBV12-4 | NA | CASATSGVSYEQYF | TGTGCCAGCGCGACTAGCGGGGTCTCCTACGAGCAGTACTTC
15 | TRBJ2-7 | TRBD1 | TRBV20-1 | NA | CSARPRGQGMYEQYF | TGCAGTGCTAGACCAAGGGGACAGGGCATGTACGAGCAGTACTTC
15 | TRBJ2-3 | TRBD2 | TRBV5-6 | NA | CASSSGTSSTDTQYF | TGTGCCAGCAGCTCCGGGACTAGTAGTACAGATACGCAGTATTTT
15 | TRBJ1-6 | NA | TRBV4-3 | NA | CASSPGPLRSSPLHF | TGCGCCAGCAGCCCGGGACCTTTGAGGAGTTCACCCCTCCACTTT
16 | TRBJ2-2 | TRBD1 | TRBV11-2 | NA | CASSPRQGAGFGELFF | TGTGCCAGCAGCCCTCGACAGGGGGCCGGGTTCGGGGAGCTGTTTTTT
14 | TRBJ2-3 | NA | TRBV7-3 | many | CASSPEWGADTQYF | TGTGCCAGCAGCCCAGAATGGGGGGCAGATACGCAGTATTTT
15 | TRBJ2-1 | NA | TRBV19 | few | CASRGDASSYNEQFF | TGTGCCAGTAGGGGGGACGCGAGCTCCTACAATGAGCAGTTCTTC
17 | TRBJ1-3 | NA | TRBV7-9 | few | CASSPSRRRNSGNTIYF | TGTGCCAGCAGCCCCTCCCGTCGGCGGAACTCTGGAAACACCATATATTTT
14 | TRBJ1-2 | TRBD1 | TRBV12-3/TRBV12-4 | few | CASSPPGTAYGYTF | TGTGCCAGCAGCCCTCCCGGGACAGCCTATGGCTACACCTTC
15 | TRBJ1-1 | TRBD1 | TRBV4-3 | NA | CASSSTDRRNTEAFF | TGCGCCAGCAGCTCCACGGACAGGCGGAACACTGAAGCTTTCTTT
14 | TRBJ2-3 | TRBD2 | TRBV5-1 | NA | CASSRKAGADTQYF | TGCGCCAGCAGCAGGAAGGCGGGAGCAGATACGCAGTATTTT
15 | TRBJ1-1 | NA | TRBV27 | NA | CASSWPGQGRTEAFF | TGTGCCAGCAGTTGGCCGGGACAAGGACGCACTGAAGCTTTCTTT
15 | TRBJ2-7 | NA | TRBV7-8 | NA | CASSLEDSYSYEQYF | TGTGCCAGCAGCTTAGAGGACAGCTACTCCTACGAGCAGTACTTC
14 | TRBJ2-7 | NA | TRBV7-7 | NA | CASSLEASSYEQYF | TGTGCCAGCAGCTTAGAGGCCAGTTCCTACGAGCAGTACTTC
13 | TRBJ1-4 | NA | TRBV7-9 | NA | CASTEGSGEKLFF | TGTGCCAGCACGGAGGGATCAGGTGAAAAACTGTTTTTT
15 | TRBJ2-1 | TRBD2 | TRBV6-5 | NA | CASRAGTSGNNEQFF | TGTGCCAGCAGGGCCGGGACTAGCGGCAACAATGAGCAGTTCTTC
13 | TRBJ1-1 | NA | TRBV6-6 | few | CASSYIEGTEAFF | TGTGCCAGCAGTTACATTGAGGGGACTGAAGCTTTCTTT
14 | TRBJ1-1 | NA | TRBV24-1 | NA | CATSGGGMNTEAFF | TGTGCCACCAGTGGGGGAGGTATGAACACTGAAGCTTTCTTT
16 | TRBJ2-1 | TRBD2 | TRBV29-1 | few | CSVGLFGGRSYNEQFF | TGCAGCGTTGGATTATTTGGCGGGAGGTCCTACAATGAGCAGTTCTTC
16 | TRBJ2-7 | TRBD1 | TRBV30 | NA | CAWSLTPGTGGNEQYF | TGTGCCTGGAGCTTGACCCCCGGGACAGGGGGCAACGAGCAGTACTTC
12 | TRBJ2-2 | NA | TRBV20-1 | NA | CSARGRAGELFF | TGCAGTGCTAGAGGGAGGGCCGGGGAGCTGTTTTTT
14 | TRBJ1-2 | NA | TRBV29-1 | few | CSVEGLGQNYGYTF | TGCAGCGTTGAGGGTTTGGGCCAAAACTATGGCTACACCTTC